Detailed here is one T cell receptor beta chain. The antigen remains undetermined. This entry comes from a study of siplizumab effects on memory and regulatory T cells. Study findings and constraints: With siplizumab, mappable alloreactive CD4+ clones averaged approximately 69% Treg-derived, versus around 30% in controls. Assignment of a naive or memory phenotype failed for roughly 75-95% of the proliferating CD4+ or CD8+ clones. Suppressive function of proliferating Tregs from siplizumab cultures was not confirmed.

The method was immunoSEQ multiplex PCR; TCRdb's version includes in-frame clones alone and lacks a portion of them. The profile shows more than 85,000 clones, about 92% of them singletons. V was trimmed by 3 bases and J by 11 bases, leaving 21 bases between them. The V gene's germline CDR1 is MNHEY and CDR2 SMNVEV (reference sequence). This CDR3 has 15 residues. This TCR came from a human donor in good health. The sequenced material came from Tregs sorted from blood. The genes are TRBV27 and TRBJ2-3, with D maybe TRBD1 (5 bases). CDR3 amino acids: CASSFARGGPSRQYF. The DNA of the CDR3 is TGTGCCAGCAGTTTTGCTAGGGGTGGGCCCTCGAGGCAGTATTTT.